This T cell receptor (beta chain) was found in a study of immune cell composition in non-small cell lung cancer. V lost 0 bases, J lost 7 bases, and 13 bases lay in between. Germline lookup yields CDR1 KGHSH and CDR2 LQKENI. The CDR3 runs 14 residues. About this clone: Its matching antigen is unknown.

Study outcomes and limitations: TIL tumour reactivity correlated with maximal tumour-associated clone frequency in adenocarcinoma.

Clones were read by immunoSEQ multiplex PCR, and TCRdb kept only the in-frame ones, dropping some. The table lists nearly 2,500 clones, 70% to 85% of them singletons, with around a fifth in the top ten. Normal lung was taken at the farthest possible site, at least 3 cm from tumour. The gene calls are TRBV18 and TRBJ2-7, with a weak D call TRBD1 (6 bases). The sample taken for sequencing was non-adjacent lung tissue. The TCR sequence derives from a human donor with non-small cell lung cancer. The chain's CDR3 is CASSPPTGPGEQYF. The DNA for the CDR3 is TGTGCCAGCTCACCACCGACAGGCCCGGGAGAGCAGTACTTC.